Below, 28 T cell receptor beta chains from the same sample are listed, as sequenced in a study of T cell changes during pregnancy in multiple sclerosis. Some clones are missing from TCRdb's copy, which holds only in-frame ones; the method was immunoSEQ multiplex PCR. Here the sample spans about 28,000 clones, 92% being singletons. Sequencing used peripheral blood, obtained in the first trimester of pregnancy. These receptors all stem from a female donor in good health, enrolled as a control in a pregnancy study.

In DNA form, the CDR3 reads TGCGCCAGCAGCCAAGATGAGACAGGGATTGACACCGGGGAGCTGTTTTTT. Protein sequence: CASSQDETGIDTGELFF. The V and J genes are TRBV4-3 and TRBJ2-2, with 7 positions matching TRBD1. CDR3 length: 17 amino acids. Per germline, CDR1 LGHNA and CDR2 YSLEER. V dropped 0 bases and J dropped 3; count of bases not matched to a gene: 7.

This chain uses TRBV6-5 with TRBJ2-4; D is perhaps TRBD1 (6 bases). Germline values: CDR1 MNHEY, CDR2 SVGAGI. This CDR3 region has 16 residues. V lost 2 bases, J lost 0 bases, and 11 bases lay in between. The DNA of the CDR3 is TGTGCCAGCAGTTACAACAGGGACCTAGCCAAAAACATTCAGTACTTC. It codes for CASSYNRDLAKNIQYF.

The chain combines TRBV30 with TRBJ2-5; 10 bases are shared with TRBD2. The CDR3 contains 15 residues. Germline assignment: CDR1 GTSNPN and CDR2 SVGIG (reference sequence). V was clipped by 0 bases and J by 2 bases; unmatched bases: 3. The CDR3 DNA is TGTGCCTGGAGTGTACTAGCGGGGCCTCAAGAGACCCAGTACTTC. Translated: CAWSVLAGPQETQYF.

In its sample, this clone was seen a few times. The chain combines TRBV7-9 with TRBJ2-7, with D tentatively TRBD1 (5 bases). The V end lost 4 bases, the J end lost 4 bases, and 20 bases lay between the germline ends. This CDR3 is 16 amino acids long. CDR1 is SEHNR, CDR2 FQNEAQ, per germline (reference sequence). The CDR3 reads CASSSQVAVEWYEQYF. CDR3 nucleotides: TGTGCCAGCAGCTCACAGGTGGCGGTTGAGTGGTACGAGCAGTACTTC.

V gene TRBV11-3 combines with J gene TRBJ2-7; D is ambiguous. Per the germline V gene, CDR1 is SGHNT and CDR2 is YENEEA. This CDR3 contains 14 residues. V lost 5 bases and J 1 base, leaving 12 bases between the germline ends. The CDR3 DNA follows: TGTGCCAGCAGCCCTACTCCTCTGTCCTACGAGCAGTACTTC. Residues: CASSPTPLSYEQYF.

The V gene is TRBV6-1, the J gene TRBJ1-2; D unclear. The V end lost 6 bases, the J end lost 3 bases, and 11 bases lay between the germline ends. This CDR3 comprises 13 residues. Germline V gene lookup returns CDR1 MNHNS and CDR2 SASEGT. The CDR3 loop is CASSVDSDYGYTF. CDR3 DNA: TGTGCCAGCAGCGTCGATAGCGACTATGGCTACACCTTC.

By frequency in the sample, this clone is medium-sized (0.01 to 0.1%). The chain links TRBV19 to TRBJ1-2; a possible D gene is TRBD1 (6 bases). This CDR3 contains 15 residues. V lost 0 bases, J lost 3 bases, and 11 bases lay in between. Germline V gene sequence: CDR1 LNHDA, CDR2 SQIVND (reference sequence). In DNA form, the CDR3 reads TGTGCCAGTAGTATAGACCGACAGGCCCACTATGGCTACACCTTC. It yields the protein CASSIDRQAHYGYTF. The full variable domain, completed using reference TRBV19 and TRBJ1-2, is DGGITQSPKYLFRKEGQNVTLSCEQNLNHDAMYWYRQDPGQGLRLIYYSQIVNDFQKGDIAEGYSVSREKKESFPLTVTSAQKNPTAFYLCASSIDRQAHYGYTFGSGTRLTVV.

CDR3 DNA: TGTGCCAGCAGCTTGTACAGCCAAGAGACCCAGTACTTC. Residues: CASSLYSQETQYF. V gene TRBV5-6 combines with J gene TRBJ2-5; D is unclear. The length of the CDR3 is 13 residues. Germline V CDR1 and CDR2: SGHDT, YYEEEE. V was clipped by 1 base and J by 1 base, with 5 bases between them.

This clone was counted once. This chain uses TRBV6-1 with TRBJ2-3, with TRBD2 matching over 8 bases. The length of the CDR3 is 15 residues. V was clipped by 6 bases and J by 5 bases; unmatched bases: 10. Germline V gene sequence: CDR1 MNHNS, CDR2 SASEGT. Here the CDR3 DNA reads TGTGCCAGCAGCCCCAGGGGACTAGTGGGAGATACGCAGTATTTT. Amino acid sequence: CASSPRGLVGDTQYF.

This chain links TRBV18 with TRBJ2-1; 12 nucleotides match TRBD2. J lost 2 bases, V lost 3 bases, and 2 bases had no gene match. Germline-derived CDR1 and CDR2 are KGHSH and LQKENI. The CDR3 runs to 16 residues. Written as DNA, the CDR3 is TGTGCCAGCTCACCTCGGACTAGCGGGACCTACAATGAGCAGTTCTTC. Translated, it gives CASSPRTSGTYNEQFF.

The rearrangement uses TRBV19 and TRBJ1-1, with 12 bases aligning to TRBD1. CDR3 length: 18 residues. With 4 bases clipped from V and 4 bases from J, the junction kept 13 bases outside the gene matches. Looked up from germline, CDR1 is LNHDA and CDR2 is SQIVND (reference sequence). CDR3 loop: CASSRESGTGGVGTEAFF. The CDR3 DNA is TGTGCCAGTAGTAGGGAATCCGGGACAGGGGGCGTAGGCACTGAAGCTTTCTTT.

V gene TRBV29-1 combines with J gene TRBJ2-4, with a possible D match to TRBD2 (6 bases). Trimming shortened V by 4 bases and J by 5 bases, and 12 bases separated the two germline ends. The CDR3 contains 13 residues. Germline V gene sequence: CDR1 SQVTM, CDR2 ANQGSEA. The CDR3 region has the DNA TGCAGCGTTGGTGGGGGAGGTCAAAACATTCAGTACTTC. Protein: CSVGGGGQNIQYF.

This rearrangement joins TRBV11-2 to TRBJ1-5; D might be TRBD1 (5 bases). The CDR3 contains 14 residues. Trimming left V 0 bases short and J 6 bases short, with 9 bases between. Per germline, CDR1 SGHAT and CDR2 FQNNGV. The CDR3, as DNA: TGTGCCAGCAGCTTAGATTGGGGGGGTCAGCCCCAGCATTTT. As protein: CASSLDWGGQPQHF.

The V call is TRBV19, the J call TRBJ2-2; 11 positions agree with TRBD2. This CDR3 has 17 residues. Per the germline V gene, CDR1 is LNHDA and CDR2 is SQIVND (reference sequence). V shed 1 base, J shed 6 bases, and the junction held 7 bases outside the gene matches. Here the CDR3 reads CASSIARLAGFPGELFF. The CDR3 DNA reads as TGTGCCAGTAGTATAGCCCGACTAGCGGGATTCCCCGGGGAGCTGTTTTTT.

The chain employs TRBV19 and TRBJ2-3, with 10 bases aligning to TRBD2. V shed 2 bases and J 0 bases; nucleotides not matched to a gene: 8. The V gene's germline CDR1 is LNHDA and CDR2 SQIVND (reference sequence). The CDR3 covers 18 residues. In nucleotides, the CDR3 is TGTGCCAGTAGTATAAGTGGGCCTAGCGGGAGTAGCACAGATACGCAGTATTTT. Residues: CASSISGPSGSSTDTQYF.

This clone was observed a handful of times. The rearrangement joins TRBV15 to TRBJ2-6; no clear D. V was cut by 2 bases and J by 0 bases, with 5 bases left in between. This CDR3 has 15 residues. The germline V gene has CDR1 LNHNV and CDR2 YYDKDF (reference sequence). In nucleotides, the CDR3 is TGTGCCACCAGCAGACCCTCCTCTGGGGCCAACGTCCTGACTTTC. The encoded protein is CATSRPSSGANVLTF.

The chain links TRBV10-3 to TRBJ2-1; 8 bases fit TRBD1. The J segment lost 3 bases and the V segment lost 5 bases, leaving 24 bases of the junction unmatched. Germline CDR1 and CDR2: ENHRY and SYGVKD. The CDR3 is 21 amino acids. In DNA form, the CDR3 reads TGTGCCATCAGTAGAGGGACAGGACGCCTGGGCGGACAAACCAACTACAATGAGCAGTTCTTC. It codes for CAISRGTGRLGGQTNYNEQFF.

This clone was recorded only once. The V call is TRBV27, the J call TRBJ1-2; 7 nucleotides align to TRBD1. The CDR3 loop spans 14 amino acids. J was trimmed by 8 bases and V by 7 bases; bases with no gene match: 13. The V gene's germline CDR1 is MNHEY and CDR2 SMNVEV (reference sequence). Written as DNA, the CDR3 is TGTGCCAGCACCCTGAGAGGGGGCGAGGGAGGCTACACCTTC. This encodes CASTLRGGEGGYTF.

The chain links TRBV6-5 to TRBJ1-1, with 9 bases fitting TRBD1. J gave up 4 bases and V 6 bases, and 9 bases lay outside the gene matches. Per the germline V gene, CDR1 is MNHEY and CDR2 is SVGAGI. The CDR3 has 15 amino acids. CDR3 coding DNA: TGTGCCAGCAGGCCGGGACAGGGCCTAGGCACTGAAGCTTTCTTT. As protein: CASRPGQGLGTEAFF.

V and J are TRBV19 and TRBJ2-2; possibly TRBD2 for D (6 bases). Germline CDR1 reads LNHDA; CDR2 reads SQIVND (reference sequence). The CDR3 extends over 16 amino acids. Trimming cost V 11 bases and J 5 bases, with 24 bases left between them. This chain's CDR3 is CASEGSGAPGTGELFF. CDR3 coding DNA: TGTGCCTCCGAGGGGTCGGGAGCCCCGGGGACCGGGGAGCTGTTTTTT.

The chain couples TRBV6-5 to TRBJ1-2; no firm D call. V lost 2 bases, J lost 8 bases, and 18 bases lay in between. CDR3 length: 15 amino acids. Germline V CDR1 and CDR2: MNHEY, SVGAGI. The CDR3, as DNA: TGTGCCAGCAGTTACGATCCCGCGGGGTCATGGGGCTACACCTTC. This encodes CASSYDPAGSWGYTF.

The rearrangement links TRBV29-1 to TRBJ1-2; unclear D gene. CDR3 size: 12 residues. Germline CDR1 SQVTM, CDR2 ANQGSEA. V was pared by 4 bases and J by 1 base, with 7 bases between. For the CDR3, the DNA is TGCAGCGTTGTGCGGGGTAACTATGGCTACACCTTC. It specifies CSVVRGNYGYTF.

The chain uses TRBV7-2 and TRBJ1-1, with TRBD1 as a possible D gene (5 bases). V lost 1 base to trimming and J lost 11 bases, with 11 bases between them. Germline CDR1 reads SGHTA; CDR2 reads FQGNSA. The CDR3 runs to 12 residues. The CDR3 loop is CASSLGQIPAFF. The DNA of the CDR3 is TGTGCCAGCAGCTTAGGACAGATTCCTGCTTTCTTT. The full variable domain, in which reference TRBV7-2 and TRBJ1-1 provide the parts outside the CDR3, is GAGVSQSPSNKVTEKGKDVELRCDPISGHTALYWYRQSLGQGLEFLIYFQGNSAPDKSGLPSDRFSAERTGGSVSTLTIQRTQQEDSAVYLCASSLGQIPAFFGQGTRLTVV.

The J gene is TRBJ2-3, the V gene TRBV4-3, with a weak D call TRBD1 (6 bases). The CDR3 spans 14 residues. V lost 2 bases and J 3 bases, leaving 9 bases between the germline ends. CDR1 and CDR2 (germline): LGHNA, YSLEER. The CDR3 region has the DNA TGCGCCAGCAGCCAATGGCAGGGGACAGATACGCAGTATTTT. It codes for CASSQWQGTDTQYF.

The CDR3 DNA follows: TGTGCCAGCAGCCCCCTAGCGGGGACCCGCACAGATACGCAGTATTTT. This encodes CASSPLAGTRTDTQYF. The chain combines TRBV7-2 with TRBJ2-3; the match to TRBD2 covers 9 bases. V trimming: 5 bases; J trimming: 1 base; junction bases outside the gene matches: 7. Germline assignment: CDR1 SGHTA and CDR2 FQGNSA. This CDR3 is built from 16 residues.

The chain carries TRBV5-4 and TRBJ2-3; TRBD2 is a possible D gene (5 bases). The CDR3 runs 12 residues. Germline V gene lookup returns CDR1 SGHNT and CDR2 YYREEE (reference sequence). V lost 0 bases, J lost 9 bases, and 8 bases lay in between. CDR3 amino acids: CASSLDGETQYF. The DNA for the CDR3 is TGTGCCAGCAGCTTGGACGGGGAAACGCAGTATTTT.

The V call is TRBV7-8, the J call TRBJ1-1; no clear D gene. V lost 2 bases and J lost 0, with 13 bases in between. Germline V gene data show CDR1 as SGHVS and CDR2 as FQNEAQ. The CDR3 loop spans 16 amino acids. For the CDR3, the DNA is TGTGCCAGCAGCTTATTCCCAGGCAGGATGAACACTGAAGCTTTCTTT. Its protein is CASSLFPGRMNTEAFF.

This clone has just one count. V gene TRBV19 combines with J gene TRBJ1-5; possible D gene TRBD1, 5 bases. Germline CDR1 and CDR2: LNHDA and SQIVND (reference sequence). V lost 7 bases to trimming and J lost 1 base, with 11 bases between them. The CDR3 is 14 residues long. The CDR3 loop is CASKTTGSNQPQHF. CDR3 in DNA: TGTGCCAGTAAAACTACAGGAAGCAATCAGCCCCAGCATTTT.